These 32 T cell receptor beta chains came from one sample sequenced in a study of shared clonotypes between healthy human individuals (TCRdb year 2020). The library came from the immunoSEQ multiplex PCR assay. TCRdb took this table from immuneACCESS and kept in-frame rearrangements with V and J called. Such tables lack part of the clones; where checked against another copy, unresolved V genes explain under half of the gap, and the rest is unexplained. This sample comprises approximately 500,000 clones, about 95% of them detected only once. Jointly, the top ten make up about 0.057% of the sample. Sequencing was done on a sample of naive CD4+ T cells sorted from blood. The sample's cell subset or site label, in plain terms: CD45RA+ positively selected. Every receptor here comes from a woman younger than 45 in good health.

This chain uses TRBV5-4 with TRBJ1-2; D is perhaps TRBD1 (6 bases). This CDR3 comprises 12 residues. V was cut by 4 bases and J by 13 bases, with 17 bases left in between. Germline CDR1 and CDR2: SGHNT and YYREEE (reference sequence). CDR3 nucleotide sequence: TGTGCCAGCAGCCTTGATACAGGGAGTGTCACCTTC. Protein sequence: CASSLDTGSVTF.

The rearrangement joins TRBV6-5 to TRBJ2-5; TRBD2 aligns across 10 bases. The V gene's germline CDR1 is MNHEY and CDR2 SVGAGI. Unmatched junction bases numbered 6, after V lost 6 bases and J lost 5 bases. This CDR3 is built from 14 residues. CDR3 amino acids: CASSWTSGHETQYF. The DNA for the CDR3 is TGTGCCAGCAGCTGGACTAGCGGCCACGAGACCCAGTACTTC.

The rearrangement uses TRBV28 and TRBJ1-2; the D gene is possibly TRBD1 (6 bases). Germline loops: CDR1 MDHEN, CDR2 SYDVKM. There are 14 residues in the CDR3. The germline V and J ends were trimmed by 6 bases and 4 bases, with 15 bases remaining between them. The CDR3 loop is CASSPRGGIYGYTF. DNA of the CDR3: TGTGCCAGCAGCCCGAGGGGGGGGATCTATGGCTACACCTTC.

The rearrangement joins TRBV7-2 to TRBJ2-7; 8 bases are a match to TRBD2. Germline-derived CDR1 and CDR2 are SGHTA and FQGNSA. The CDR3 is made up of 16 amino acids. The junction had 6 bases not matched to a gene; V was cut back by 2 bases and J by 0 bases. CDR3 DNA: TGTGCCAGCAGCTTAAGGCGAGCGGGAGTCTCCTACGAGCAGTACTTC. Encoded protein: CASSLRRAGVSYEQYF.

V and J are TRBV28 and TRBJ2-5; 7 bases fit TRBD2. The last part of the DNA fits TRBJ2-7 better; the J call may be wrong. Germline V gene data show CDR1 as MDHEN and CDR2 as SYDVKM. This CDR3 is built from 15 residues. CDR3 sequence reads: CASQGIIAGRYEQYF. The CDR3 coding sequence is TGTGCCAGCCAAGGCATCATAGCGGGTCGCTACGAGCAGTACTTC.

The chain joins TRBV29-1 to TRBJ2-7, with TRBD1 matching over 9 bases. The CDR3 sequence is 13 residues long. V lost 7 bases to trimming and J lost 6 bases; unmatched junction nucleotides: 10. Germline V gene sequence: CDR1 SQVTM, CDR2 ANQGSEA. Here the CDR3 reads CSAARDRASEQYF. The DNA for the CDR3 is TGCAGCGCGGCCCGGGACAGGGCTTCCGAGCAGTACTTC.

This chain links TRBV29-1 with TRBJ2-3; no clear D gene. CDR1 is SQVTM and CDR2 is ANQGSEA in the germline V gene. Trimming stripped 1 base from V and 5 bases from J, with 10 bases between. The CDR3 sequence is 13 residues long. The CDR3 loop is CSVEAEERDTQYF. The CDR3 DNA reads TGCAGCGTTGAAGCGGAAGAAAGAGATACGCAGTATTTT.

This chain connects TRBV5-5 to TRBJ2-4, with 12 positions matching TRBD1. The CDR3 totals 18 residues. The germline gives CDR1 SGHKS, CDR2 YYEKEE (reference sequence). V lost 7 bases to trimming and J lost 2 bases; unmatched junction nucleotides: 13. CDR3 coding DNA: TGTGCCAGCCGAGACACGCCGGGACAGGGGGCATCCAAAAACATTCAGTACTTC. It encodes CASRDTPGQGASKNIQYF.

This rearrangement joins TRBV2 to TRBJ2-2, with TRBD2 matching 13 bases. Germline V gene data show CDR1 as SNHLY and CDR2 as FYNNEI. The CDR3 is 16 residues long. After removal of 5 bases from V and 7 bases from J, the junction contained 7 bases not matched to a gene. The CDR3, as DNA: TGTGCCAGCAGTCCACTAGCGGGAGGGCCCGGCGGGGAGCTGTTTTTT. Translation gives CASSPLAGGPGGELFF.

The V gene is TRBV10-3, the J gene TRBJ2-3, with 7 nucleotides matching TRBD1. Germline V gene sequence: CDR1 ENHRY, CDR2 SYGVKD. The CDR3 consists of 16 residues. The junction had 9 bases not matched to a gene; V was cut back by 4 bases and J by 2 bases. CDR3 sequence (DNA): TGTGCCATCAGTGCCTCTTGGGACAGAGACACAGATACGCAGTATTTT. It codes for CAISASWDRDTDTQYF.

The CDR3 here is CASSYFWGVDYNEQFF. The CDR3 DNA follows: TGTGCCAGCAGCTACTTCTGGGGCGTTGATTACAATGAGCAGTTCTTC. The chain carries TRBV27 and TRBJ2-1; tentative D call: TRBD1 (5 bases). The germline V gene has CDR1 MNHEY and CDR2 SMNVEV (reference sequence). The CDR3 totals 16 residues. The V and J ends lost 6 bases and 4 bases respectively, with 19 bases between them.

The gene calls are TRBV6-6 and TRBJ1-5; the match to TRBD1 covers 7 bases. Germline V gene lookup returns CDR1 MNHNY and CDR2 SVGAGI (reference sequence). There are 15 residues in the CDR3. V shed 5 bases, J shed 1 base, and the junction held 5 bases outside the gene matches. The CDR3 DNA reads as TGTGCCAGCAGTGGGCGACAGGGAAGCAATCAGCCCCAGCATTTT. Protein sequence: CASSGRQGSNQPQHF.

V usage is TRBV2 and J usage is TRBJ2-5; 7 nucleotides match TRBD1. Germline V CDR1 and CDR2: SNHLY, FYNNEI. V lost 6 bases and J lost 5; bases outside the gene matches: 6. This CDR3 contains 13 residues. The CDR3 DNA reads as TGTGCCAGCAGCGGGGACAGACTGGAGACCCAGTACTTC. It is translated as CASSGDRLETQYF. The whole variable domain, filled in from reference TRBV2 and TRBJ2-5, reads EPEVTQTPSHQVTQMGQEVILRCVPISNHLYFYWYRQILGQKVEFLVSFYNNEISEKSEIFDDQFSVERPDGSNFTLKIRSTKLEDSAMYFCASSGDRLETQYFGPGTRLLVL.

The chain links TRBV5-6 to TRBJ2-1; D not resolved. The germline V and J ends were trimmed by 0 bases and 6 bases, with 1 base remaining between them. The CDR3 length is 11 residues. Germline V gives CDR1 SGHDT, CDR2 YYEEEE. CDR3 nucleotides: TGTGCCAGCAGCTTGGCCAATGAGCAGTTCTTC. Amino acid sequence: CASSLANEQFF.

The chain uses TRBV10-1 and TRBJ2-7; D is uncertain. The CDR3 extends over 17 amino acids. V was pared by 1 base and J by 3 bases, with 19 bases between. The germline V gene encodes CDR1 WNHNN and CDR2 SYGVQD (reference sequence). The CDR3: CASSEFPTPSQVYEQYF. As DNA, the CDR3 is TGCGCCAGCAGTGAGTTTCCGACTCCCTCACAAGTCTACGAGCAGTACTTC.

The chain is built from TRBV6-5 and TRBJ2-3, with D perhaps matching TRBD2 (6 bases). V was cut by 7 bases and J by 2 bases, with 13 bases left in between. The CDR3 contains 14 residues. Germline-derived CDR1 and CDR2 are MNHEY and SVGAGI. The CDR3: CASTTGTDTDTQYF. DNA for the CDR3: TGTGCCAGCACTACCGGGACTGACACAGATACGCAGTATTTT.

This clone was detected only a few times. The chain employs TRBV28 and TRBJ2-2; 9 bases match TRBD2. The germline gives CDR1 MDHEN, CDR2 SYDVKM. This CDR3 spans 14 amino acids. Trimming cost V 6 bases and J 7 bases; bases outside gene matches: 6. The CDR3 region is CASSGASGIGELFF. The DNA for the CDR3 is TGTGCCAGCAGCGGAGCTAGCGGGATCGGGGAGCTGTTTTTT.

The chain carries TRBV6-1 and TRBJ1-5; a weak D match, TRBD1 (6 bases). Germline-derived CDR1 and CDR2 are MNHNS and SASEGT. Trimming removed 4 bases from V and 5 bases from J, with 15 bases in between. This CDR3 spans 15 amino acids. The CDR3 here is CASSVSQGYYQPQHF. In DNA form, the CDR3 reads TGTGCCAGCAGTGTATCGCAGGGGTACTATCAGCCCCAGCATTTT.

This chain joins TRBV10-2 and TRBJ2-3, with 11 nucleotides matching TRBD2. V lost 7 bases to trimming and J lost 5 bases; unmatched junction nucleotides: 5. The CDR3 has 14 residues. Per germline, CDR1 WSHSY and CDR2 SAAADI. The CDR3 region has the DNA TGCGCCAGCACTGGACTAGCGGGTAAAGATACGCAGTATTTT. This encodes CASTGLAGKDTQYF.

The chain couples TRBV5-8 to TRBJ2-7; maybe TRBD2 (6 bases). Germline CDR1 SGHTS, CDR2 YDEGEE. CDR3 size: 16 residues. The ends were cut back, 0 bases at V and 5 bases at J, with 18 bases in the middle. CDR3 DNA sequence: TGTGCCAGCAGCTTGGATTCCTGGTGGAGGGAGGACGAGCAGTACTTC. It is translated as CASSLDSWWREDEQYF.

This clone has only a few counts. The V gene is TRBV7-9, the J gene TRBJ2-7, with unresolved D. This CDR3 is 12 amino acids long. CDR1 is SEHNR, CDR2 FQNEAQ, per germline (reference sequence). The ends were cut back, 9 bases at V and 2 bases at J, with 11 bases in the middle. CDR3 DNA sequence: TGTGCCAGTTCGGTTTTAACCTACGAGCAGTACTTC. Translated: CASSVLTYEQYF.

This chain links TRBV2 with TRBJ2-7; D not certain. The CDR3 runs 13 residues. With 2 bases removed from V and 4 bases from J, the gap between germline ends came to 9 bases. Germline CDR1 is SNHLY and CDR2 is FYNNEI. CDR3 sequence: CASSERRRYEQYF. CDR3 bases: TGTGCCAGCAGTGAAAGGCGGAGATACGAGCAGTACTTC.

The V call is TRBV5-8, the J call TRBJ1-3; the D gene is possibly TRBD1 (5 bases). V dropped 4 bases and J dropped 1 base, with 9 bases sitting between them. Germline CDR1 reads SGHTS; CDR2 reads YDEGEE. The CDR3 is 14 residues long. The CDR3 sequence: CASSNTGSGNTIYF. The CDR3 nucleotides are TGTGCCAGCAGCAACACAGGATCTGGAAACACCATATATTTT.

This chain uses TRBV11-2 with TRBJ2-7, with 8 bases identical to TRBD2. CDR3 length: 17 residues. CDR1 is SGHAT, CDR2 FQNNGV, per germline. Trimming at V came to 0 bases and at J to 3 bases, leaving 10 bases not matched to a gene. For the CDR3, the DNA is TGTGCCAGCAGCTTAGAACCGACTAGCGCAACCTTCTACGAGCAGTACTTC. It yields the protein CASSLEPTSATFYEQYF.

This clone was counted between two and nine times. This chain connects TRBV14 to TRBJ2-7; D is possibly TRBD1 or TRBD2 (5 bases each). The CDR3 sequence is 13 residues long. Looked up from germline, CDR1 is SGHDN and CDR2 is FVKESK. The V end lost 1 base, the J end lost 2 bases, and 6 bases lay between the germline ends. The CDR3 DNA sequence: TGTGCCAGCAGCCAAGGGGGACCCTACGAGCAGTACTTC. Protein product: CASSQGGPYEQYF.

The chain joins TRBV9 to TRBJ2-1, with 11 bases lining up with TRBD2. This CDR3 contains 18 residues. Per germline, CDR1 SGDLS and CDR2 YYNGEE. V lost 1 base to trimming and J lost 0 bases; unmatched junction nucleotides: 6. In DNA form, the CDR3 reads TGTGCCAGCAGCGTAACTAGCGGGAGAAGCGGCTCCTACAATGAGCAGTTCTTC. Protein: CASSVTSGRSGSYNEQFF.

The CDR3 coding sequence is TGTGCCAGCAGCTTAACCGGATTTTTAGGGGCCAACGTCCTGACTTTC. This encodes CASSLTGFLGANVLTF. This chain joins TRBV11-2 and TRBJ2-6, with D unclear. Trimming pared 2 bases from V and 4 bases from J, leaving 12 bases between. Germline V lookup: CDR1 SGHAT, CDR2 FQNNGV. This CDR3 region has 16 residues.

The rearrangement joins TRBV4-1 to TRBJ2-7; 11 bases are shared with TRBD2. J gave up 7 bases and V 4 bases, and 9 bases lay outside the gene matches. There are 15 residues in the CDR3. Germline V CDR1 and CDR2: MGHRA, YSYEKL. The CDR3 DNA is TGCGCCAGCAGCCTTTTGGGACTAGCGGCTTTTGAGCAGTACTTC. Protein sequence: CASSLLGLAAFEQYF.

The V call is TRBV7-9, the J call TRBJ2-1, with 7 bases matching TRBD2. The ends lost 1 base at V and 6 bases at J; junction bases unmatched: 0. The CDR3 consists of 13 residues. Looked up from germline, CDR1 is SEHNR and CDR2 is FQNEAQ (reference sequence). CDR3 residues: CASSLGTSNEQFF. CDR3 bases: TGTGCCAGCAGCTTAGGGACTAGCAATGAGCAGTTCTTC.

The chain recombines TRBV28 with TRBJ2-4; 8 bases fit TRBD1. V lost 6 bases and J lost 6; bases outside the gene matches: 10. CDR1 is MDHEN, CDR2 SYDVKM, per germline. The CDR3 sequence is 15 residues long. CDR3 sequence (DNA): TGTGCCAGCAGAAGGACAGGGTTTGGGGTAAACATTCAGTACTTC. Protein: CASRRTGFGVNIQYF.

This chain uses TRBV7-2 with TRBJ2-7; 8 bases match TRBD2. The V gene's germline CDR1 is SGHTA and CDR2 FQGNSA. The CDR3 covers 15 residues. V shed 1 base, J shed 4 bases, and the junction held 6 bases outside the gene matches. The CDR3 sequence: CASSLDGTRLYEQYF. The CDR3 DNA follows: TGTGCCAGCAGCTTAGATGGGACTAGATTGTACGAGCAGTACTTC.

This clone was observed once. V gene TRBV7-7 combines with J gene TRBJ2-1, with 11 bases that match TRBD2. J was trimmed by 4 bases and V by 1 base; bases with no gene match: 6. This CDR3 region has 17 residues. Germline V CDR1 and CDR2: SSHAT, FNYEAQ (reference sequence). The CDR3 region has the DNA TGTGCCAGCAGCTTAGGATTTAGCGGGAGGGAATACAATGAGCAGTTCTTC. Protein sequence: CASSLGFSGREYNEQFF.